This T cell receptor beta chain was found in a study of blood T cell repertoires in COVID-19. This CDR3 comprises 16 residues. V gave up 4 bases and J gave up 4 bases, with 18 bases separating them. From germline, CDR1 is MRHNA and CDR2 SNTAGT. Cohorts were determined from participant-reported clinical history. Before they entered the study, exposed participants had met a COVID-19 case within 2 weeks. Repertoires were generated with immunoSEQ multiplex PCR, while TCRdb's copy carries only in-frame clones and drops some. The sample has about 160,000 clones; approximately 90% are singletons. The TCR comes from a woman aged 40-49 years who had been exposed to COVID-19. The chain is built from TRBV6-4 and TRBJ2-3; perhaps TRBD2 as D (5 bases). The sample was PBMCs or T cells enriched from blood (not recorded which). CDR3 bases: TGTGCCAGCAGTGTTACGACTACCGGCCACCCAGATACGCAGTATTTT. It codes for CASSVTTTGHPDTQYF.